The 14 T cell receptor beta chains below come from one sample, sequenced in a study of cytotoxic CD8 clonotypes in ibrutinib-treated CLL. Method: immunoSEQ multiplex PCR; TCRdb's copy keeps in-frame clones and lacks some. Of about 49,000 clones listed, 45% to 55% were seen once; the top ten hold roughly 33%. Sequenced here: PBMCs, sampled after 12 months of ibrutinib treatment. The receptor source for this set is a human donor with chronic lymphocytic leukemia.

As for this clone: At one of its ends the junction is not consistent with the germline gene, which may arise from a read error. The rearrangement joins TRBV5-4 to TRBJ2-7; D is ambiguous. Germline CDR1 is SGHNT and CDR2 is YYREEE (reference sequence). The CDR3 is made up of 13 amino acids. The CDR3 DNA reads as TGTGCCAGCAGGTTGGCCAATACGGAGACGCAGTACTTC. The encoded protein is CASRLANTETQYF. The full variable domain, completed using reference TRBV5-4 and TRBJ2-7, is ETGVTQSPTHLIKTRGQQVTLRCSSQSGHNTVSWYQQALGQGPQFIFQYYREEENGRGNFPPRFSGLQFPNYSSELNVNALELDDSALYLCASRLANTETQYFGPGTRLTVT.

The gene calls are TRBV5-4 and TRBJ2-7; TRBD2 matches at 7 bases. Germline CDR1 and CDR2: SGHNT and YYREEE (reference sequence). The length of the CDR3 is 16 residues. J lost 4 bases, V lost 3 bases, and 13 bases had no gene match. The CDR3 DNA reads TGTGCCAGCAGCTCCAGAACCCTAGCGGAGGGGTACGAGCAGTACTTC. Encoded protein: CASSSRTLAEGYEQYF.

The chain is built from TRBV11-3 and TRBJ2-1; 7 nucleotides match TRBD2. Germline trimming cut 5 bases from V and 7 bases from J; bases unmatched to any gene: 11. There are 15 residues in the CDR3. The V gene's germline CDR1 is SGHNT and CDR2 YENEEA. The CDR3 bases are TGTGCCAGCAGCGCCAGGGAGGGCCAAGGAAATGAGCAGTTCTTC. Translated, it gives CASSAREGQGNEQFF.

The V and J genes are TRBV2 and TRBJ2-1; TRBD2 aligns across 9 bases. The CDR3 has 15 amino acids. The V and J ends lost 7 bases and 6 bases, in that order; junction bases with no gene match: 10. Looked up from germline, CDR1 is SNHLY and CDR2 is FYNNEI. This chain's CDR3 is CASNLVAGVINEQFF. CDR3 in DNA: TGTGCCAGCAACCTTGTAGCGGGAGTAATCAATGAGCAGTTCTTC.

The rearrangement links TRBV4-1 to TRBJ2-4; tentatively, D is TRBD1 or TRBD2 (5 bases each). Trimming left V 5 bases short and J 8 bases short, with 13 bases between. This CDR3 has 13 amino acids. The germline CDR1 and CDR2 sequences are MGHRA and YSYEKL. CDR3 protein: CASSNSRGDIQYF. Here the CDR3 DNA reads TGCGCCAGCAGCAACTCTAGGGGAGACATTCAGTACTTC.

This clone was observed once. The gene calls are TRBV30 and TRBJ1-2; TRBD1 matches at 7 bases. Germline V CDR1 and CDR2: GTSNPN, SVGIG (reference sequence). This CDR3 comprises 15 residues. Germline trimming cut 4 bases from V and 3 bases from J; bases unmatched to any gene: 11. The CDR3 protein is CAWNRIGGADYGYTF. Written as DNA, the CDR3 is TGTGCCTGGAACCGAATAGGGGGCGCAGACTATGGCTACACCTTC.

The genes are TRBV6-1 and TRBJ1-6, with TRBD1 as a possible D gene (6 bases). Trimming removed 6 bases from V and 10 bases from J, with 16 bases in between. The length of the CDR3 is 14 residues. Per germline, CDR1 MNHNS and CDR2 SASEGT. The CDR3 nucleotides are TGTGCCAGCAGCTCAGGGGTCTATGGGTCACCCCTCCACTTT. Protein product: CASSSGVYGSPLHF.

This clone has just a few counts. The chain employs TRBV5-6 and TRBJ2-7; D ambiguous. V was pared by 2 bases and J by 0 bases, with 6 bases between. The CDR3 length is 13 residues. Germline-derived CDR1 and CDR2 are SGHDT and YYEEEE. CDR3 amino acids: CASSLHSSYEQYF. CDR3 DNA: TGTGCCAGCAGCTTACACAGCTCCTACGAGCAGTACTTC.

This clone was seen a few times. The chain recombines TRBV9 with TRBJ1-6; tentatively, D is TRBD1 (5 bases). The CDR3 covers 13 residues. Germline CDR1 reads SGDLS; CDR2 reads YYNGEE. V lost 3 bases to trimming and J lost 9 bases, with 10 bases between them. The CDR3 sequence: CASSAFTGSPLHF. The CDR3 bases are TGTGCCAGCAGCGCCTTTACAGGTTCACCCCTCCACTTT.

Only a few counts were recorded for this clone. The chain joins TRBV4-1 to TRBJ1-5; D possibly corresponds to TRBD1 (5 bases). V was pared by 3 bases and J by 6 bases, with 15 bases between. Germline V gene data show CDR1 as MGHRA and CDR2 as YSYEKL. The CDR3 totals 15 residues. CDR3 nucleotides: TGCGCCAGCAGCCACGGTGTTGGGCAGGGTCAGCCCCAGCATTTT. Translating gives CASSHGVGQGQPQHF.

The chain combines TRBV4-2 with TRBJ2-1; 8 nucleotides line up with TRBD2. This CDR3 has 16 residues. Germline trimming cut 0 bases from V and 5 bases from J; bases unmatched to any gene: 6. Germline assignment: CDR1 LGHNA and CDR2 YNFKEQ. CDR3 protein: CASSQEGSGTNNEQFF. For the CDR3, the DNA is TGTGCCAGCAGCCAAGAGGGTAGCGGGACAAACAATGAGCAGTTCTTC.

This clone was detected only once. The gene calls are TRBV5-1 and TRBJ1-2, with 7 nucleotides matching TRBD1. The ends lost 0 bases at V and 3 bases at J; junction bases unmatched: 2. CDR1 and CDR2 (germline): SGHRS, YFSETQ. The length of the CDR3 is 14 residues. The CDR3 spells CASSLEGADYGYTF. The CDR3 nucleotides read TGCGCCAGCAGCTTGGAGGGGGCTGACTATGGCTACACCTTC.

V usage is TRBV18 and J usage is TRBJ2-7; tentative D call: TRBD2 (6 bases). Germline V lookup: CDR1 KGHSH, CDR2 LQKENI. The CDR3 extends over 15 amino acids. Trimming stripped 0 bases from V and 4 bases from J, with 13 bases between. CDR3: CASSPPSGAGYEQYF. In DNA, the CDR3 is TGTGCCAGCTCACCACCATCGGGAGCCGGATACGAGCAGTACTTC.

There are a few counts of this clone. V and J are TRBV11-2 and TRBJ1-4; 7 bases map to TRBD1. Germline trimming cut 2 bases from V and 5 bases from J; bases unmatched to any gene: 5. Germline CDR1 SGHAT, CDR2 FQNNGV. The CDR3 loop spans 15 amino acids. The CDR3 region has the DNA TGTGCCAGCAGCTTACCAAGACAGGGCAATGAAAAACTGTTTTTT. Protein: CASSLPRQGNEKLFF. Filled out from reference TRBV11-2 and TRBJ1-4, the complete variable domain reads EAGVAQSPRYKIIEKRQSVAFWCNPISGHATLYWYQQILGQGPKLLIQFQNNGVVDDSQLPKDRFSAERLKGVDSTLKIQPAKLEDSAVYLCASSLPRQGNEKLFFGSGTQLSVL.